Below, 8 T cell receptor beta chains from the same sample are listed, as sequenced in a study of control samples from healthy donors and cancer patients. Here immunoSEQ multiplex PCR was the method, and the copy in TCRdb shows in-frame clones only, minus some. The sample lists roughly 34,000 clones; about 88% were seen once. Sequencing was carried out using PBMCs. The receptors come from a woman in her forties with lung cancer.

The chain is built from TRBV10-3 and TRBJ2-5; 7 nucleotides agree with TRBD1. Germline CDR1 is ENHRY and CDR2 is SYGVKD. V was pared by 4 bases and J by 0 bases, with 2 bases of the junction left unmatched. This CDR3 has 14 residues. The DNA for the CDR3 is TGTGCCATCAGTGGGGACAGACACCAAGAGACCCAGTACTTC. This gives the protein CAISGDRHQETQYF.

The V call is TRBV3-1 (or the pseudogene TRBV3-2), the J call TRBJ2-7; 9 bases line up with TRBD2. Germline loops: CDR1 LGHDT, CDR2 YNNKEL (reference sequence). Trimming removed 5 bases from V and 6 bases from J; junction bases left unmatched: 5. There are 13 residues in the CDR3. CDR3 sequence reads: CASSWTAGGEQYF. The CDR3 DNA reads as TGTGCCAGCAGCTGGACAGCGGGAGGCGAGCAGTACTTC.

The chain combines TRBV6-2 or TRBV6-3 with TRBJ2-5; D call uncertain. With 2 bases removed from V and 2 bases from J, the gap between germline ends came to 6 bases. CDR3 size: 13 residues. CDR1 and CDR2 (germline): MNHEY, SVGEGT. CDR3 nucleotide sequence: TGTGCCAGCAGTTACCGGAGACAAGAGACCCAGTACTTC. It translates to CASSYRRQETQYF.

The chain is built from TRBV6-5 and TRBJ1-5; 9 bases map to TRBD1. V gave up 4 bases and J gave up 7 bases; unmatched junction bases: 5. The CDR3 totals 14 residues. Germline CDR1 MNHEY, CDR2 SVGAGI. The chain's CDR3 is CASSLQGAQQPQHF. CDR3 DNA sequence: TGTGCCAGCAGTTTACAGGGGGCTCAGCAGCCCCAGCATTTT.

This chain connects TRBV3-1 (or the pseudogene TRBV3-2) to TRBJ2-7, with 11 bases aligning to TRBD1. This CDR3 is built from 14 residues. Trimming took 6 bases from V and 5 from J; bases not matched to a gene: 6. Germline V gives CDR1 LGHDT, CDR2 YNNKEL (reference sequence). The CDR3 nucleotides are TGTGCCAGCAGTTCCGGACAGGGGGCTGACGAGCAGTACTTC. Amino acids: CASSSGQGADEQYF.

CDR3 in DNA: TGTGCCAGCAGTGTTGCCCCGGGACAGGGCTCTTCCTACGAGCAGTACTTC. Encoded protein: CASSVAPGQGSSYEQYF. This rearrangement joins TRBV6-1 to TRBJ2-7; 9 bases match TRBD1. The CDR3 is 17 amino acids. Germline CDR1 is MNHNS and CDR2 is SASEGT. Trimming removed 4 bases from V and 1 base from J; junction bases left unmatched: 11.

The chain links TRBV29-1 to TRBJ1-2, with D tentatively TRBD1 (5 bases). The CDR3 runs 14 residues. V lost 1 base to trimming and J lost 5 bases, with 14 bases between them. The germline V gene encodes CDR1 SQVTM and CDR2 ANQGSEA. CDR3 DNA: TGCAGCGTTGAAGGCTCCCTGGGGGTTTATGGCTACACCTTC. Translation: CSVEGSLGVYGYTF.

V is TRBV9 and J is TRBJ1-1; D is unclear. The CDR3 runs to 12 residues. Looked up from germline, CDR1 is SGDLS and CDR2 is YYNGEE. V lost 4 bases and J 6 bases, leaving 10 bases between the germline ends. CDR3 protein: CASSRVGSEAFF. In nucleotides, the CDR3 is TGTGCCAGCAGCCGAGTCGGATCTGAAGCTTTCTTT.